The 32 T cell receptor beta chains reported below all come from one sample, sequenced in a study of identical twins. TCRdb re-derived calls from the 5' RACE reads in MiXCR, one entry per CDR3 protein. The table has more than 1.5 million distinct CDR3 sequences, 25% to 35% seen once. The source material was cord blood. The receptors derive from a newborn girl in good health.

This clonotype has more than one count but fewer than ten. CDR3 region: CASSLGQAGGTDTQYF. CDR3 bases: TGTGCCAGCAGCCTTGGGCAGGCTGGGGGCACAGATACGCAGTATTTT. The J gene is TRBJ2-3, the V gene TRBV7-2; no clear D gene. The germline CDR1 and CDR2 sequences are SGHTA and FQGNSA. The CDR3 covers 16 residues. Trimming took 5 bases from V and 1 from J, leaving 16 bases between them.

Only a few counts were recorded for this clonotype. In nucleotides, the CDR3 is TGCAGTGCTAGAGCAGGGGGCGGCTACACCTTC. Translation gives CSARAGGGYTF. The chain is built from TRBV20-1 and TRBJ1-2, with 8 bases matching TRBD1. Germline loops: CDR1 DFQATT, CDR2 SNEGSKA (reference sequence). J gave up 8 bases and V 1 base, and 0 bases lay outside the gene matches. There are 11 residues in the CDR3.

This chain links TRBV5-1 with TRBJ1-6; a weak D match, TRBD1 (5 bases). With 5 bases removed from V and 2 bases from J, the gap between germline ends came to 17 bases. This CDR3 is built from 17 residues. CDR1 is SGHRS and CDR2 is YFSETQ in the germline V gene. CDR3 region: CASRRDDRPTYNSPLHF. In DNA form, the CDR3 reads TGCGCCAGCAGGCGGGACGACCGACCTACCTATAATTCACCCCTCCACTTT. Combining the CDR3 with reference TRBV5-1 and TRBJ1-6 gives the whole variable domain KAGVTQTPRYLIKTRGQQVTLSCSPISGHRSVSWYQQTPGQGLQFLFEYFSETQRNKGNFPGRFSGRQFSNSRSEMNVSTLELGDSALYLCASRRDDRPTYNSPLHFGNGTRLTVT.

In its sample, this clonotype was seen many times. The chain uses TRBV28 and TRBJ2-3; unclear D gene. The germline V gene has CDR1 MDHEN and CDR2 SYDVKM. V gave up 0 bases and J gave up 6 bases, with 4 bases separating them. This CDR3 is 12 amino acids long. The CDR3: CASSLWRDTQYF. CDR3 DNA: TGTGCCAGCAGTTTATGGCGGGATACGCAGTATTTT.

In its sample, this clonotype was seen many times. In nucleotides, the CDR3 is TGTGCCAGCAGTGGGACTAGCAGCACAGATACGCAGTATTTT. As protein: CASSGTSSTDTQYF. The chain employs TRBV6-6 and TRBJ2-3, with 9 bases identical to TRBD2. V shed 5 bases and J 0 bases; nucleotides not matched to a gene: 0. There are 14 residues in the CDR3. The V gene's germline CDR1 is MNHNY and CDR2 SVGAGI (reference sequence).

The chain couples TRBV3-1 to TRBJ2-1, with 8 nucleotides matching TRBD1. CDR1 is LGHDT, CDR2 YNNKEL, per germline (reference sequence). This CDR3 comprises 15 residues. V gave up 7 bases and J gave up 10 bases; unmatched junction bases: 15. The CDR3 coding sequence is TGTGCCAGCACCCTAGGACAGGGAAAAGCCTACGAGCAGTTCTTC. This sequence encodes CASTLGQGKAYEQFF.

The rearrangement joins TRBV3-1 to TRBJ2-7; 9 bases line up with TRBD2. Germline loops: CDR1 LGHDT, CDR2 YNNKEL (reference sequence). The CDR3 runs 16 residues. V gave up 2 bases and J gave up 3 bases; unmatched junction bases: 8. The CDR3 DNA reads as TGTGCCAGCAGCCAACAAGCGGGGGGTCCTCTCTACGAGCAGTACTTC. Amino acids: CASSQQAGGPLYEQYF.

The rearrangement uses TRBV5-6 and TRBJ2-7; 7 nucleotides match TRBD1. The CDR3 has 15 residues. After removal of 2 bases from V and 1 base from J, the junction contained 6 bases not matched to a gene. Germline V CDR1 and CDR2: SGHDT, YYEEEE. DNA of the CDR3: TGTGCCAGCAGCTTACTCAGGGGGAGATCCTACGAGCAGTACTTC. Encoded protein: CASSLLRGRSYEQYF.

The chain combines TRBV12-3 or TRBV12-4 with TRBJ2-2; D may be TRBD1 (6 bases). V shed 1 base and J shed 6 bases, with 9 bases lying between them. The CDR3 length is 14 residues. CDR3 sequence: CASSLDRDPGELFF. Here the CDR3 DNA reads TGTGCCAGCAGTTTAGACAGGGACCCCGGGGAGCTGTTTTTT.

This clonotype was counted between two and nine times. V usage is TRBV20-1 and J usage is TRBJ2-4; no definite D call. This CDR3 contains 13 residues. Germline V gives CDR1 DFQATT, CDR2 SNEGSKA (reference sequence). V was shortened by 3 bases and J by 8 bases, with 14 bases between the two germline ends. CDR3 bases: TGCAGTGCTAGTGTCCCGTCAGTGGACATTCAGTACTTC. Its protein is CSASVPSVDIQYF.

The J gene is TRBJ2-7, the V gene TRBV9, with D uncertain. CDR1 and CDR2 (germline): SGDLS, YYNGEE. V was trimmed by 0 bases and J by 7 bases, leaving 8 bases between them. There are 12 residues in the CDR3. In DNA, the CDR3 is TGTGCCAGCAGCGTAGGCCGGAATGAGCAGTACTTC. It yields the protein CASSVGRNEQYF.

This rearrangement joins TRBV2 to TRBJ2-3; TRBD2 agrees at 10 bases. This CDR3 is 18 amino acids long. Trimming at V came to 0 bases and at J to 5 bases, leaving 11 bases not matched to a gene. Germline V gene sequence: CDR1 SNHLY, CDR2 FYNNEI. This chain's CDR3 is CASSEAVASGSEGDTQYF. CDR3 in DNA: TGTGCCAGCAGTGAAGCTGTGGCTAGCGGGAGCGAAGGAGATACGCAGTATTTT.

This clonotype was observed a few times. This CDR3 is CASSEALAGAYNEQFF. CDR3 bases: TGTGCCAGCAGTGAAGCGCTAGCGGGAGCTTACAATGAGCAGTTCTTC. The V and J genes are TRBV6-1 and TRBJ2-1; 10 bases are shared with TRBD2. The CDR3 sequence is 16 residues long. After removal of 0 bases from V and 4 bases from J, the junction contained 3 bases not matched to a gene. Germline V gene sequence: CDR1 MNHNS, CDR2 SASEGT.

This CDR3 reads CSALRTDSNYGYTF. CDR3 sequence (DNA): TGCAGTGCACTAAGGACGGATTCTAACTATGGCTACACCTTC. This chain connects TRBV20-1 to TRBJ1-2; the D is unclear. Trimming took 6 bases from V and 0 from J, leaving 14 bases between them. This CDR3 is built from 14 residues. Germline V CDR1 and CDR2: DFQATT, SNEGSKA (reference sequence).

This clonotype was detected only a few times. The V gene is TRBV14, the J gene TRBJ1-2; TRBD1 might be the D (6 bases). From germline, CDR1 is SGHDN and CDR2 FVKESK. V lost 4 bases to trimming and J lost 4 bases, with 16 bases between them. The CDR3 has 15 residues. In nucleotides, the CDR3 is TGTGCCAGCAGCCCCGACGCCGGGACATCCTATGGCTACACCTTC. It specifies CASSPDAGTSYGYTF.

This clonotype was recorded at least ten times. V is TRBV29-1 and J is TRBJ1-4, with a weak D call TRBD1 (5 bases). CDR3 length: 13 residues. Germline CDR1 and CDR2: SQVTM and ANQGSEA. V lost 8 bases to trimming and J lost 6 bases, with 16 bases between them. This chain's CDR3 is CSYRRQSDEKLFF. As DNA, the CDR3 is TGCAGCTATCGGAGACAGAGTGATGAAAAACTGTTTTTT.

This clonotype was seen only a few times. This chain joins TRBV7-9 and TRBJ2-1; 8 nucleotides agree with TRBD2. Trimming at V came to 5 bases and at J to 12 bases, leaving 6 bases not matched to a gene. The CDR3 contains 12 residues. The V gene's germline CDR1 is SEHNR and CDR2 FQNEAQ (reference sequence). CDR3 nucleotide sequence: TGTGCCAGCAGCCCTCGAGCGGGAGTGCAGTTCTTC. Translation: CASSPRAGVQFF.

V is TRBV28 and J is TRBJ2-3; 13 bases match TRBD2. J was trimmed by 5 bases and V by 5 bases; bases with no gene match: 7. From germline, CDR1 is MDHEN and CDR2 SYDVKM. The length of the CDR3 is 16 residues. This CDR3 is CASSLGLAGVIDTQYF. The CDR3 DNA reads TGTGCCAGCAGTCTTGGACTAGCGGGAGTGATAGATACGCAGTATTTT.

The chain carries TRBV18 and TRBJ2-5, with D hard to call. Trimming pared 3 bases from V and 2 bases from J, leaving 10 bases between. The CDR3 is 14 residues long. The germline gives CDR1 KGHSH, CDR2 LQKENI. The CDR3 bases are TGTGCCAGCTCACCCCTAAGGGCGCAAGAGACCCAGTACTTC. It translates to CASSPLRAQETQYF.

This clonotype was detected ten times or more. In nucleotides, the CDR3 is TGTGCCAGCAGCCCGCGTTACTACCCTTTTCGGGGGGCGACTAACTATGGCTACACCTTC. Amino acids: CASSPRYYPFRGATNYGYTF. This chain uses TRBV9 with TRBJ1-2; D is perhaps TRBD1 (6 bases). The CDR3 sequence is 20 residues long. The V and J ends lost 4 bases and 0 bases respectively, with 28 bases between them. Germline CDR1 reads SGDLS; CDR2 reads YYNGEE.

Remarks on this clonotype: A clone one base away is much larger, so this may be a read error. This sequence joins TRBV6-5 and TRBJ2-7, with D maybe TRBD2 (6 bases). CDR1 and CDR2 (germline): MNHEY, SVGAGI. The CDR3 spans 16 residues. CDR3 DNA: TGTGCCAGCAGTTACTCCGGGGGAATTAGGGCCTACGGGCAGTACTTC. As protein: CASSYSGGIRAYGQYF.

This clonotype was recorded a few times. The chain has TRBV3-1 and TRBJ2-7, with D unclear. CDR3 length: 14 residues. Germline values: CDR1 LGHDT, CDR2 YNNKEL (reference sequence). Trimming pared 1 base from V and 1 base from J, leaving 8 bases between. In nucleotides, the CDR3 is TGTGCCAGCAGCCAAGGGTTATTTTCCTACGAGCAGTACTTC. Protein sequence: CASSQGLFSYEQYF.

This clonotype showed up just a few times. The gene calls are TRBV5-1 and TRBJ2-3, with a possible D match to TRBD2 (5 bases). Trimming took 0 bases from V and 1 from J, leaving 15 bases between them. CDR1 and CDR2 from the germline V gene are SGHRS and YFSETQ. CDR3 length equals 17 residues. The CDR3, as DNA: TGCGCCAGCAGCTTGGCCTCGGGGTACCCCGGCACAGATACGCAGTATTTT. Translated: CASSLASGYPGTDTQYF.

V and J are TRBV5-6 and TRBJ2-3; the D gene is possibly TRBD2 (6 bases). Germline values: CDR1 SGHDT, CDR2 YYEEEE. Trimming removed 4 bases at V and 1 base at J, with 19 bases between. The CDR3 consists of 17 residues. The CDR3 bases are TGTGCCAGCAGCCTACTTGGAGAGGGAGGCGGCACAGATACGCAGTATTTT. Amino acid sequence: CASSLLGEGGGTDTQYF. Full variable domain (remainder filled in from reference TRBV5-6 and TRBJ2-3): DAGVTQSPTHLIKTRGQQVTLRCSPKSGHDTVSWYQQALGQGPQFIFQYYEEEERQRGNFPDRFSGHQFPNYSSELNVNALLLGDSALYLCASSLLGEGGGTDTQYFGPGTRLTVL.

The chain uses TRBV12-3 or TRBV12-4 and TRBJ2-3; 11 bases are a match to TRBD2. With 3 bases clipped from V and 4 bases from J, the junction kept 6 bases outside the gene matches. There are 16 residues in the CDR3. CDR3 protein: CASSFFLAGGPDTQYF. The CDR3 DNA sequence: TGTGCCAGCAGTTTTTTTTTAGCGGGAGGGCCAGATACGCAGTATTTT.

This rearrangement joins TRBV6-1 to TRBJ2-7; D remains ambiguous. Germline V gives CDR1 MNHNS, CDR2 SASEGT. CDR3 size: 15 residues. With 0 bases removed from V and 0 bases from J, the gap between germline ends came to 9 bases. The CDR3 spells CASSEARTPSYEQYF. Written as DNA, the CDR3 is TGTGCCAGCAGTGAAGCGAGGACGCCCTCCTACGAGCAGTACTTC.

This clonotype was counted only a few times. V and J are TRBV20-1 and TRBJ1-5; 8 bases fit TRBD1. There are 13 residues in the CDR3. The germline gives CDR1 DFQATT, CDR2 SNEGSKA (reference sequence). V was clipped by 5 bases and J by 5 bases; unmatched bases: 5. This CDR3 is CSAWTGLHQPQHF. The CDR3 DNA is TGCAGTGCTTGGACAGGGCTACATCAGCCCCAGCATTTT.

As regards this clonotype: Sequence at one end of the junction differs from germline and may be a read error. The chain combines TRBV4-1 with TRBJ1-2; D remains unclear. Germline lookup yields CDR1 MGHRA and CDR2 YSYEKL. The CDR3 spans 14 residues. CDR3 DNA: TGCGCCAGCAGTCAAGGAGCGGGCCCCTATGGCTACACCTTC. It codes for CASSQGAGPYGYTF.

In this sample, this clonotype turned up many times. The V and J genes are TRBV29-1 and TRBJ1-2; no reliable D call. V shed 4 bases and J shed 2 bases, with 8 bases lying between them. Germline assignment: CDR1 SQVTM and CDR2 ANQGSEA. The CDR3 runs to 12 residues. This CDR3 reads CSVGQKNYGYTF. The CDR3 DNA sequence: TGCAGCGTTGGACAAAAAAACTATGGCTACACCTTC.

The rearrangement links TRBV25-1 to TRBJ1-2, with unresolved D. The CDR3 is made up of 15 amino acids. V was pared by 0 bases and J by 4 bases, with 12 bases between. Germline V CDR1 and CDR2: MGHDK, SYGVNS. CDR3: CASSEYAVPPYGYTF. The CDR3, as DNA: TGTGCCAGCAGTGAATATGCGGTTCCCCCCTATGGCTACACCTTC.

The chain joins TRBV24-1 to TRBJ2-3, with 8 nucleotides matching TRBD1. CDR1 is KGHDR and CDR2 is SFDVKD in the germline V gene. The CDR3 runs to 15 residues. The ends lost 4 bases at V and 6 bases at J; junction bases unmatched: 8. As DNA, the CDR3 is TGTGCCACCAGTGAAGCAGGGGGCATCATGGATACGCAGTATTTT. Translated: CATSEAGGIMDTQYF.

This chain joins TRBV12-3 or TRBV12-4 and TRBJ2-2; 13 nucleotides match TRBD2. CDR3 length equals 16 residues. The trim removed 5 bases at V and 12 bases at J, leaving 12 bases unmatched. CDR3 amino acids: CASSQGLAGVSRQLFF. The DNA of the CDR3 is TGTGCCAGCAGTCAAGGACTAGCGGGAGTTTCCCGCCAGCTGTTTTTT.